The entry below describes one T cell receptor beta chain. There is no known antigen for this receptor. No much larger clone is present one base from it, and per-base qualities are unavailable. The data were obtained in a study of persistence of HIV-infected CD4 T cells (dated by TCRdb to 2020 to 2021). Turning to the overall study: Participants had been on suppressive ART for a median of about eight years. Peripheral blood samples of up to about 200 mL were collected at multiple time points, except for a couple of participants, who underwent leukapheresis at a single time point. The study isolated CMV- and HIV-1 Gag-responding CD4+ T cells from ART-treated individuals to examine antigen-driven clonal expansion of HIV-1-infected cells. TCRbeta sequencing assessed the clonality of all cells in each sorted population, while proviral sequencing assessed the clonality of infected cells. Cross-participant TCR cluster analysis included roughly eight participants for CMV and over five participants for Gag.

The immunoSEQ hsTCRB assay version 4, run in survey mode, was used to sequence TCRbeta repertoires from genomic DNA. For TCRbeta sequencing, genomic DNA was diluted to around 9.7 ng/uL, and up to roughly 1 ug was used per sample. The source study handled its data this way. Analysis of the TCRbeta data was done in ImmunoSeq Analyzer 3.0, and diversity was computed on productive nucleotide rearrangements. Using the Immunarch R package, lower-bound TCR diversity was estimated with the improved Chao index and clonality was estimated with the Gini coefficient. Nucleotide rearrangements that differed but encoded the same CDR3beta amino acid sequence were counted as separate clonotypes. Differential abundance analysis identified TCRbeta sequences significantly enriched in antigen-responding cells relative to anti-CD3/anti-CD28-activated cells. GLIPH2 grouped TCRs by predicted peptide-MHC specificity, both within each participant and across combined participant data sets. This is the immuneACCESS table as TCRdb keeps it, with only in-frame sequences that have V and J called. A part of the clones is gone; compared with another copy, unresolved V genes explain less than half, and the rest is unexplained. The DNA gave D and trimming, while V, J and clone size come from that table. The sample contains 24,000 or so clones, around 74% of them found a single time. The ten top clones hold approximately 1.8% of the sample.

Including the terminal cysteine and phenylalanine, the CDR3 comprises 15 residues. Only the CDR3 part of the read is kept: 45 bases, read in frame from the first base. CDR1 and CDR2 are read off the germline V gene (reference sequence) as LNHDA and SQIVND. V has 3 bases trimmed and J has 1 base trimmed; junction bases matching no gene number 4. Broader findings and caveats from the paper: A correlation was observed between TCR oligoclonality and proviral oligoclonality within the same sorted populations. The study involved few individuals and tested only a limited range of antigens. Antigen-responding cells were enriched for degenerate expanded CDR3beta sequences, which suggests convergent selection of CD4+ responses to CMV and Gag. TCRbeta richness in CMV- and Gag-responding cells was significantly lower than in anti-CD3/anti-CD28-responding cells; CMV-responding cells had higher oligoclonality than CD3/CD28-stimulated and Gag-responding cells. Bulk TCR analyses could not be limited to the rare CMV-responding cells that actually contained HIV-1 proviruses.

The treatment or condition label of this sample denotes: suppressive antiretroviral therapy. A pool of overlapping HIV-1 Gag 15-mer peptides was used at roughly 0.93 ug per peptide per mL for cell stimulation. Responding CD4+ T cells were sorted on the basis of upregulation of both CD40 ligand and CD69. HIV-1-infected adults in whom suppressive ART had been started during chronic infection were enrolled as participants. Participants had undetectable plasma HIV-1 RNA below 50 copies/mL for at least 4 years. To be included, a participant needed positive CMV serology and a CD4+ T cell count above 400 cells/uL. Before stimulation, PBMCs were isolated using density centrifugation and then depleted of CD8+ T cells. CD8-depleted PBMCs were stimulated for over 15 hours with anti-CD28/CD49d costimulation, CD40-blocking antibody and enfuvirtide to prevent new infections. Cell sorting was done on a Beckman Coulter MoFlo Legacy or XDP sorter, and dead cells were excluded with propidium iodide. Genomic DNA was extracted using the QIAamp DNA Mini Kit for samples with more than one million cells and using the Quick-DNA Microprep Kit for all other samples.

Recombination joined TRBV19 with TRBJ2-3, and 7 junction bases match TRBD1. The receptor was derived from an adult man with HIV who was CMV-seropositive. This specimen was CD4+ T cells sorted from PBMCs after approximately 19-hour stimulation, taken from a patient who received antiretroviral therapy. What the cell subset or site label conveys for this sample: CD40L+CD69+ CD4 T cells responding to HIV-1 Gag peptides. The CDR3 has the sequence CASSIRGQRTDTQYF. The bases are TGTGCCAGTAGTATTAGGGGACAGCGCACAGATACGCAGTATTTT.